This entry features one T cell receptor (beta chain) sequence. Its antigen is not identified. J was trimmed by 3 bases and V by 4 bases; bases with no gene match: 12. The CDR3 is 17 residues long. The V gene's germline CDR1 is SGHVS and CDR2 FQNEAQ. The source of the sample is a study of cytomegalovirus exposure and HLA in healthy donors. Study outcomes and limitations: Earlier analysis found most TCR beta V segments productive about 87% or about 30% of the time.

With 60 Vbeta and 13 Jbeta primers, the PCR was carried out. Method: immunoSEQ multiplex PCR; TCRdb's copy keeps in-frame clones and lacks some. The sample holds about 150,000 clones, approximately 81% seen once. The V and J genes are TRBV7-8 and TRBJ1-5; TRBD1 agrees at 7 bases. Sequencing was carried out using PBMCs. The sequence came from a woman aged 40 to 55 in good health and CMV-seropositive. CDR3 sequence: CASSYLRAGGNNQPQHF. CDR3 coding DNA: TGTGCCAGCAGCTACCTTAGGGCAGGGGGTAACAATCAGCCCCAGCATTTT. The full variable domain, with the rest looked up from reference TRBV7-8 and TRBJ1-5, is GAGVSQSPRYKVAKRGQDVALRCDPISGHVSLFWYQQALGQGPEFLTYFQNEAQLDKSGLPSDRFFAERPEGSVSTLKIQRTQQEDSAVYLCASSYLRAGGNNQPQHFGDGTRLSIL.